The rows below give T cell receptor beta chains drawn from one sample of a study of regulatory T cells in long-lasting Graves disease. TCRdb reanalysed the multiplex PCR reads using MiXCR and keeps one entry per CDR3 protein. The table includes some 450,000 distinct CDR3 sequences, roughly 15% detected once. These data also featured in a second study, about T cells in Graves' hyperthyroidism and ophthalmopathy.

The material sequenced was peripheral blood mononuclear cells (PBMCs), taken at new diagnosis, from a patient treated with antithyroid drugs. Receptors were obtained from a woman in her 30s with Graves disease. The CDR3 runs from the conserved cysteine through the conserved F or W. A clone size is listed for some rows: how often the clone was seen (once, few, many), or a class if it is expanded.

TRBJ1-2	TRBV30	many	CAWSDRPLRNYGYTF
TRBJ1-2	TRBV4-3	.	CASSQARDGLMVSFGYTF
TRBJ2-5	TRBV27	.	CASSLFQGPQETQYF
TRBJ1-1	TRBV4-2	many	CASSPLGASNTEAFF
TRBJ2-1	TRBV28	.	CASSSPLVRSSYNEQFF
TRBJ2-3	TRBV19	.	CASTTGQKFTDTQYF
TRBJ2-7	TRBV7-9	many	CASSSQDSYEQYF
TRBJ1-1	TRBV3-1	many	CASSQSEITEAFF
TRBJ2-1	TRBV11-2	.	CASSLVGTGFYEQFF
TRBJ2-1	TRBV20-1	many	CSAKGLAGVSYNEQFF
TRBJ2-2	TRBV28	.	CASKDANTGELFF
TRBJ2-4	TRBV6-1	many	CASSDRAGGTNIQYF
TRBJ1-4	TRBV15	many	CATSRGDRGREKLFF
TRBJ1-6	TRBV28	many	CASSSLYRGRGNSPLHF
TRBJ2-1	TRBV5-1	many	CASSDPRRAGGHNEQFF
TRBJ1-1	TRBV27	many	CASSRGGHTEAFF
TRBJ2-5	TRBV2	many	CASRRDWDVGTQYF
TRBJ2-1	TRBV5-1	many	CASSLAGIALSSYNEQFF
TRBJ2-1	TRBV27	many	CASTTSGDAGQFF
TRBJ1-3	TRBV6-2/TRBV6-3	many	CASSYGGRTSGNTIYF
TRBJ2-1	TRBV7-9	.	CASSQKNEQFF
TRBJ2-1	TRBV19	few	CASRWDRGKDNEQFF
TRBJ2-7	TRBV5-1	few	CASSRWGLPDTYEQYF
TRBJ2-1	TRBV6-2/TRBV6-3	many	CASTPAGGPIPFF
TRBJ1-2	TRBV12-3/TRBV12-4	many	CASSSLGGGTPNYGYTF
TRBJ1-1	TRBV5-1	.	CASSLSGTGLSEAFF
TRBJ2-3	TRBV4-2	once	CASSQGSGTDTQYF
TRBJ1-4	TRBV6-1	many	CASSSRVGEKLFF
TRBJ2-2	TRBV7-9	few	CASSDNRELGTGELFF
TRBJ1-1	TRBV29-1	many	CSVEFGTPNEMNTEAFF
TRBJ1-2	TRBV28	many	CAGRNGGIRGGYTF
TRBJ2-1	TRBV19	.	CASSPVAGGPDEQFF
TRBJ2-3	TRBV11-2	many	CASSSPIGTSGGTDTQYF
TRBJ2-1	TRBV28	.	CASSLSGRGSYNEQFF
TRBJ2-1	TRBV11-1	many	CASSLGHGLYNEQFF
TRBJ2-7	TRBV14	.	CASSQSPRAYEQYF
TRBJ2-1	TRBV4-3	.	CASSQDVGARYNEQFF
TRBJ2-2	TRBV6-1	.	CASIQGGKSGELFF
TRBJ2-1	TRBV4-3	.	CASSQDLGSYNEQFF
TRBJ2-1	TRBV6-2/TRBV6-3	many	CASSYSSGKESSYNEQFF
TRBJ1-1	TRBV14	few	CASSFVGYLEAFF
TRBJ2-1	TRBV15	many	CATSGDIRLAGSYNEQFF
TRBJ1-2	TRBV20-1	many	CSARDRGYGYTF
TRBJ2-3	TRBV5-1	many	CASSLILAGGTDTQYF
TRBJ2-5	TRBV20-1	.	CSARGIRSGSHQETQYF
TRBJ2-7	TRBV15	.	CATSSKTGGTYEQYF
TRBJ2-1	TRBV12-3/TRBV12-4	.	CASVPGLQDNEQFF
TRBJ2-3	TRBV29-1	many	CSVEDRTSGNTDTQYF
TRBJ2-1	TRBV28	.	CASRSSGTNNEQFF
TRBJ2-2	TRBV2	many	CASRLRDTNTGELFF
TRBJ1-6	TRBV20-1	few	CSAGGGDSSSPLHF
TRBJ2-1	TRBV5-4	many	CASSSGQGQYNEQFF
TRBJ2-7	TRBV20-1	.	CSASGALAGAEQYF
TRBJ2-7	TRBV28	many	CASSSPALAGSYEQYF